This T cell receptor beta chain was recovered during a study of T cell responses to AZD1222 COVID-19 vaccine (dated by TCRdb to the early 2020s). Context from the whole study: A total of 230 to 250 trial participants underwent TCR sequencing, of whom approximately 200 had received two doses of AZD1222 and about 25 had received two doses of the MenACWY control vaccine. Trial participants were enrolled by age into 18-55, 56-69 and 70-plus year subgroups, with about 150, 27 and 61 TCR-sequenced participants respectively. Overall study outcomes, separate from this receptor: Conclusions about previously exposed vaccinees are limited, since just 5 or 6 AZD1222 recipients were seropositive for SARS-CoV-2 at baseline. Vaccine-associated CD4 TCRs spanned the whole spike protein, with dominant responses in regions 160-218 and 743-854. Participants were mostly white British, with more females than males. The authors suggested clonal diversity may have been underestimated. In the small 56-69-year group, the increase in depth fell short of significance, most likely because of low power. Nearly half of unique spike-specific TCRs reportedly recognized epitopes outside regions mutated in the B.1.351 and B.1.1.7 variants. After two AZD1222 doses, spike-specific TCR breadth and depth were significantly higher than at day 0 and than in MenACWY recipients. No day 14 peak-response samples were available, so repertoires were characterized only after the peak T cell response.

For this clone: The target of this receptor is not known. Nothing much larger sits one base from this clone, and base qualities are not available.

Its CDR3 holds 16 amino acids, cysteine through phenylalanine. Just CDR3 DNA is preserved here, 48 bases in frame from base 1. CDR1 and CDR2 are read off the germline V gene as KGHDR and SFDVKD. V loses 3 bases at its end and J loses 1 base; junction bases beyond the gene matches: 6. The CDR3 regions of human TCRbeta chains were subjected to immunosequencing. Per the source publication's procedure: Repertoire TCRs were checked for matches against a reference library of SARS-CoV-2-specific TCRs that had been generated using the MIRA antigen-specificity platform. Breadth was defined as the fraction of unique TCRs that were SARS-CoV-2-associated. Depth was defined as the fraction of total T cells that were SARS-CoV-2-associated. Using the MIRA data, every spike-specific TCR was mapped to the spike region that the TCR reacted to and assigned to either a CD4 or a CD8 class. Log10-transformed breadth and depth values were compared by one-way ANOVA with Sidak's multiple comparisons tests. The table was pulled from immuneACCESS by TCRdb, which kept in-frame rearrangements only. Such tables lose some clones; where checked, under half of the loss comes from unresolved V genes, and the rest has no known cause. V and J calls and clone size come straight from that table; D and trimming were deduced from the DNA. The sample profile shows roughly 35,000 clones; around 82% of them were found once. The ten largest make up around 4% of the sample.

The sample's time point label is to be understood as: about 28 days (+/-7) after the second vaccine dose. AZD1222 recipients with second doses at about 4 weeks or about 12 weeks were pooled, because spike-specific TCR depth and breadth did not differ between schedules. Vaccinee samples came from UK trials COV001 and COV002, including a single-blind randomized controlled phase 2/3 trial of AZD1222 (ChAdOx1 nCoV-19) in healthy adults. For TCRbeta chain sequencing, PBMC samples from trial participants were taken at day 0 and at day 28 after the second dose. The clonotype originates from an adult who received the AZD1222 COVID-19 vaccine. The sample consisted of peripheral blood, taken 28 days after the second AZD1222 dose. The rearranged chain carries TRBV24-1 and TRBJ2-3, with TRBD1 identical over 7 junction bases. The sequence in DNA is TGTGCCACCAGTGATCAGACCGGGACAGGCACAGATACGCAGTATTTT. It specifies CATSDQTGTGTDTQYF.